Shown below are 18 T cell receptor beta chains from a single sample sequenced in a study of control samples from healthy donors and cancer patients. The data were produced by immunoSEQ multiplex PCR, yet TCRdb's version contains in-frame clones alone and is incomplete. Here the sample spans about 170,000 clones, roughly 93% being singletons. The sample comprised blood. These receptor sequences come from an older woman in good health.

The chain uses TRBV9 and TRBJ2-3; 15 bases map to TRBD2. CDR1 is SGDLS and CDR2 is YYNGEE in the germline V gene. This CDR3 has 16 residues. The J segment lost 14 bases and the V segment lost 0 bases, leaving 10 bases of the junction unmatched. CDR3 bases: TGTGCCAGCAGCGTAGAGGCAGGGACTAGCGGGGGGTCGCGGTATTTT. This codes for CASSVEAGTSGGSRYF.

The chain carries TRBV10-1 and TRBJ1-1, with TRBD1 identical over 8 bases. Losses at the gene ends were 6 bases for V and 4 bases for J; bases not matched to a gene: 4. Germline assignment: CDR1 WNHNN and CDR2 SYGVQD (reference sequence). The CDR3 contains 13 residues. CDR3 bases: TGCGCCAGCAGGGAACAGGGGGGCACTGAAGCTTTCTTT. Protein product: CASREQGGTEAFF.

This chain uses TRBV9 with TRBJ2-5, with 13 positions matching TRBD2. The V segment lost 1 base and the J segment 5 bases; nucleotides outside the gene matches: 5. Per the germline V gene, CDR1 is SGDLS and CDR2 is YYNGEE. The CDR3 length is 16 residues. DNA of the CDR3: TGTGCCAGCAGCGTAAGGGGACTAGCGGGGAGGGAGACCCAGTACTTC. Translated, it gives CASSVRGLAGRETQYF.

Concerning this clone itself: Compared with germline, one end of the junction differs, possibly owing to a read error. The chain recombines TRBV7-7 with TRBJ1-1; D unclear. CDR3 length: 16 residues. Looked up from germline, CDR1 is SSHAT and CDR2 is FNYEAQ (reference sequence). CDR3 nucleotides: TGTGCTAGCAGCCCCGAGGGATCTCTATGGGATACTGAAGCTTTCTTT. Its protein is CASSPEGSLWDTEAFF.

The CDR3 loop reads CASSLYRGQETQYF. The CDR3 DNA follows: TGTGCCAGCAGCTTGTACAGGGGACAAGAGACCCAGTACTTC. The chain joins TRBV7-9 to TRBJ2-5; 7 bases align to TRBD1. This CDR3 comprises 14 residues. CDR1 and CDR2 from the germline V gene are SEHNR and FQNEAQ (reference sequence). V was clipped by 3 bases and J by 2 bases; unmatched bases: 3. Based on the CDR3 plus reference TRBV7-9 and TRBJ2-5, the full variable domain is DTGVSQNPRHKITKRGQNVTFRCDPISEHNRLYWYRQTLGQGPEFLTYFQNEAQLEKSRLLSDRFSAERPKGSFSTLEIQRTEQGDSAMYLCASSLYRGQETQYFGPGTRLLVL.

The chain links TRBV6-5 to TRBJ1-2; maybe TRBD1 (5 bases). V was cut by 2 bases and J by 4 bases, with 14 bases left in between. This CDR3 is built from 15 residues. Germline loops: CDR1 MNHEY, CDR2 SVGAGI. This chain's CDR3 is CASSYSPDTGYGYTF. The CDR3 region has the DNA TGTGCCAGCAGTTACAGTCCCGACACAGGCTATGGCTACACCTTC.

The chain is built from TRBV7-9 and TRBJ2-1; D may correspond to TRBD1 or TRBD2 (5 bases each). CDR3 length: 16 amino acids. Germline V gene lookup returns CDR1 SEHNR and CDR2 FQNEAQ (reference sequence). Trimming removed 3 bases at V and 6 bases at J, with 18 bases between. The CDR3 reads CASSFGDGALGNEQFF. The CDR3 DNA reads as TGTGCCAGCAGCTTTGGCGACGGGGCCCTTGGCAATGAGCAGTTCTTC. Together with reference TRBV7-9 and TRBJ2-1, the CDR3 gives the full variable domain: DTGVSQNPRHKITKRGQNVTFRCDPISEHNRLYWYRQTLGQGPEFLTYFQNEAQLEKSRLLSDRFSAERPKGSFSTLEIQRTEQGDSAMYLCASSFGDGALGNEQFFGPGTRLTVL.

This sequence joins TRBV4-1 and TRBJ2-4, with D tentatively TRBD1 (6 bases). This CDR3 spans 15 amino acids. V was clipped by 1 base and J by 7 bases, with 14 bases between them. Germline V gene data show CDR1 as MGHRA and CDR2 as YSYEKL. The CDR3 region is CASSQAGTNQNIQYF. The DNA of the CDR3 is TGCGCCAGCAGCCAAGCGGGGACAAACCAGAACATTCAGTACTTC.

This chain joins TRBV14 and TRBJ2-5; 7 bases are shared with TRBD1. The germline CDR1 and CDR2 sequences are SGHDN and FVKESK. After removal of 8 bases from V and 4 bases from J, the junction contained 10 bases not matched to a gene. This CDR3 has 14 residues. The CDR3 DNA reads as TGTGCCAGCCGAGCACAGGGGTACCGAGAGACCCAGTACTTC. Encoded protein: CASRAQGYRETQYF.

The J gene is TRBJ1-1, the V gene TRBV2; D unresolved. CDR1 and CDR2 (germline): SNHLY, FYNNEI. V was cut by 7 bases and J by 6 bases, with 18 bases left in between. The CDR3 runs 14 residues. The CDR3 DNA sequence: TGTGCCAGCATCCCTATGAGGTCGGGTGCTGAAGCTTTCTTT. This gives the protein CASIPMRSGAEAFF.

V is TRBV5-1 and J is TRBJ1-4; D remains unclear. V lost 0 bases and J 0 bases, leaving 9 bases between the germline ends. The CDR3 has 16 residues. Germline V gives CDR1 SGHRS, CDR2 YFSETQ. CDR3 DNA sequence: TGCGCCAGCAGCTTGGGGTACAGTCCAACTAATGAAAAACTGTTTTTT. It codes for CASSLGYSPTNEKLFF. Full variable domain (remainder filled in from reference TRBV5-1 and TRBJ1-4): KAGVTQTPRYLIKTRGQQVTLSCSPISGHRSVSWYQQTPGQGLQFLFEYFSETQRNKGNFPGRFSGRQFSNSRSEMNVSTLELGDSALYLCASSLGYSPTNEKLFFGSGTQLSVL.

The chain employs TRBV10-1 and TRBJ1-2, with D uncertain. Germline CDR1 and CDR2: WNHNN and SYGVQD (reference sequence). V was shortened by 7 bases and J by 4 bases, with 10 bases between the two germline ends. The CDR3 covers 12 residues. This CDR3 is CASIFSGYGYTF. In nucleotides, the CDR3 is TGCGCCAGCATCTTTTCGGGCTATGGCTACACCTTC.

The CDR3 coding sequence is TGCAGTGCTAGTGAGTTATCGGCGGCAGGTGGGACTGAAGCTTTCTTT. This codes for CSASELSAAGGTEAFF. The rearrangement links TRBV20-1 to TRBJ1-1; the D is unclear. Germline CDR1 is DFQATT and CDR2 is SNEGSKA (reference sequence). The CDR3 length is 16 residues. Trimming removed 3 bases at V and 5 bases at J, with 22 bases between.

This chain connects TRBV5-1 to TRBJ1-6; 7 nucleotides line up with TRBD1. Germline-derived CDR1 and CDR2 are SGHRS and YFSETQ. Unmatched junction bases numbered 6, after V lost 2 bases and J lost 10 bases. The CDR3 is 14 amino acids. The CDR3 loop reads CASSFGQGESPLHF. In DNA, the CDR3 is TGCGCCAGCAGCTTCGGCCAGGGGGAGTCACCCCTCCACTTT.

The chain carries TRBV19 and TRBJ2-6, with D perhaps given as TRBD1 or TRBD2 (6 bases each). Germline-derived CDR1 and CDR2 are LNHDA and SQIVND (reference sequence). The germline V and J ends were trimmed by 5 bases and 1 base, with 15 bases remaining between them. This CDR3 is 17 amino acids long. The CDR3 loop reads CASSGARGVSGANVLTF. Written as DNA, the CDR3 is TGTGCCAGTAGTGGGGCTAGGGGGGTATCTGGGGCCAACGTCCTGACTTTC.

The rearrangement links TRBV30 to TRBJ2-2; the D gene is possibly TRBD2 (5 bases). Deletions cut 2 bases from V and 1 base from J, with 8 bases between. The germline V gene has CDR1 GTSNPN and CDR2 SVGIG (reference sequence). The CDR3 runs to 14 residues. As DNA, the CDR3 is TGTGCCTGGAGTACGGGGATGAACACCGGGGAGCTGTTTTTT. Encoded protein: CAWSTGMNTGELFF.

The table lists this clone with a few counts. The CDR3 nucleotides read TGTGCCAGCAGTTATGGGCAGCACAATCAGCCCCAGCATTTT. This sequence encodes CASSYGQHNQPQHF. This chain connects TRBV6-2 or TRBV6-3 to TRBJ1-5; D unclear. The CDR3 consists of 14 residues. V was shortened by 3 bases and J by 3 bases, with 9 bases between the two germline ends. Per the germline V gene, CDR1 is MNHEY and CDR2 is SVGEGT.

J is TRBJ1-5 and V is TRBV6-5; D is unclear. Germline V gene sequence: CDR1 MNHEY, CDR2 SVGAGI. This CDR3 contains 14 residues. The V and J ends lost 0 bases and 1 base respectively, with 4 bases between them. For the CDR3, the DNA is TGTGCCAGCAGTTACTCGAGGAGCAATCAGCCCCAGCATTTT. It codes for CASSYSRSNQPQHF.